This TCR beta chain was retrieved from a study of shared clonotypes between healthy human individuals (dated by TCRdb to about 2020). Context from the whole study: The cohort included three men and two women between 18 and 49 years of age. Libraries were prepared and TCR repertoires were sequenced by different laboratories using diverse techniques, in order to increase sequencing depth and limit assay-specific biases. Per donor, leukapheresis produced somewhere between about 0.85 and 9.5 billion PBMCs. Blood TCR repertoires of a handful of healthy adults were deeply sequenced to estimate repertoire size and the extent of clonotype sharing between individuals. Per donor, three plates each were used for CD4 naive and CD4 memory, two for CD8 naive, and one for CD8 memory. Broad study findings and their caveats: When several donors were compared, the shared fraction of clonotypes was 5% to 6.5% for naive CD4, about 4% for naive CD8, 2% to 2.5% for memory CD4, and 0.3% to 0.5% for memory CD8. Incomplete sequencing was indicated by rarefaction of sorted-subset datasets, despite the large sequencing depth. Higher generation probabilities were observed for clonotypes shared by all four sorted-subset donors than for non-shared clonotypes. The genetic and exposure-history diversity represented was limited by the small number of donors. Sampling was restricted to blood, and TCR repertoires in tissue are likely to differ from TCR repertoires in blood. Estimated clonotype richness was generally larger for naive than for memory subsets. Pairwise subsampling led to the expectation that sequencing depth would affect the degree of clonotype sharing among donors.

Remarks on this clone: Its cognate antigen has yet to be identified. The record has no base qualities; no much larger clone is one base away.

Reading from cysteine to phenylalanine, the CDR3 counts 13 amino acids. Only the CDR3 region is kept as DNA, spanning 39 bases read in frame from base 1. CDR1 and CDR2, per the germline V gene, are KGHSH and LQKENI. The V and J ends are trimmed by 3 bases and 6 bases, leaving 12 bases between them. The donors were healthy, HIV-negative adults who had no recently reported acute infections or vaccinations. Only Caucasian adults living in Nashville, Tennessee, USA were represented among the donors. CD8 memory samples were composed of magnetically selected CD45RO+ cells combined with CCR7-negative CD45RA+ effector memory (TemRA) cells. Blood was obtained by leukapheresis, after which PBMCs were separated by Ficoll-Histopaque density gradient centrifugation and cryopreserved in liquid nitrogen vapor phase. Analytical flow cytometry was used to check the purity and quantity of each magnetically sorted T cell population. Genomic DNA was isolated from every sorted fraction and measured by UV absorbance on a Nanodrop 2000c.

Using the deep immunoSEQ assay, TCR CDR3 regions were amplified from genomic DNA by multiplex PCR. For each cell subset, the extracted genomic DNA was distributed evenly across all wells of several immunoSEQ 96-well plates, and each plate served as one replicate. For sorted subsets, approximately 0.2 ug of genomic DNA, equivalent to roughly 30,000 T cell genomes, went into each replicate PCR. Purified libraries were measured with a Qubit 3.0 fluorometer, size-checked on a Bioanalyzer 2100, and measured again with the KAPA Library Quantification kit. A separate single-read 150-cycle Illumina NextSeq 550 flow cell was used to sequence each immunoSEQ 96-well plate. Per the authors' processing: The immunoSEQ output contained only junctional sequences without quality scores, so filtering could not match that applied to full-length reads. Sequences were annotated with PyIR, a Python wrapper for IgBLAST v1.9, using IMGT germline references to assign V/J genes and CDR3. Reads were filtered out if the reads had weak V/J assignments (E-value above 1e-6), no CDR3, stop codons, out-of-frame junctions, or ambiguous translated residues. V3J clonotypes were defined as sequences sharing an identical inferred V gene, J gene, and CDR3 amino acid sequence. To compute the percentage overlap between repertoires, the number of shared unique clonotypes was divided by the size of the smaller repertoire. Richness of each repertoire was evaluated using RTK rarefaction, the Chao1 estimator, and Recon v2.1 estimates of unobserved clonotypes. Generation probabilities were computed with OLGA for all TCRbeta clonotypes obtained by the gDNA method from several donors. In TCRdb, the immuneACCESS table is reduced to in-frame sequences with V and J assigned. These tables do not hold every clone; where another copy was compared, an unresolved V gene accounts for under half, and the others remain unexplained. V, J and clone size are taken as reported in that table, and D and trimming were inferred from the DNA itself. In all, the sample holds fewer than 850,000 clones, and about 92% of those were seen once. Jointly, the top ten make up 34% of the sample.

This receptor was obtained from a man aged 18-30 years in good health. Some clones in this sample may be carry-over from other donors' samples. The chain employs TRBV18 and TRBJ2-7; a weak D assignment points to TRBD1 (7 bases agree). Input material: memory CD8+ T cells from PBMCs. This specimen's cell subset or site label, interpreted: CD45RO+ cells pooled with CCR7-negative TemRA cells. Here is the DNA: TGTGCCAGCTCACCGGGCAGGGGGGCCGAGCAGTACTTC. Its protein is CASSPGRGAEQYF. With the rest looked up from the reference TRBV18 and TRBJ2-7 genes rather than sequenced, the full variable domain is NAGVMQNPRHLVRRRGQEARLRCSPMKGHSHVYWYRQLPEEGLKFMVYLQKENIIDESGMPKERFSAEFPKEGPSILRIQQVVRGDSAAYFCASSPGRGAEQYFGPGTRLTVT.